This is a list of T cell receptor beta chains from one sample in a study of blood T cell repertoires in COVID-19. Clones were sequenced by immunoSEQ multiplex PCR, and TCRdb holds only the in-frame ones, with some missing. The repertoire holds under 250,000 clones, with over 75% as singletons. The source material was PBMCs or T cells enriched from blood (not recorded which). The receptors originated from a man aged 40-55 years who had recovered from COVID-19. The CDR3 runs from the conserved cysteine through the conserved F or W. Fields, in order: CDR3 length, V gene, CDR3 protein.

14 TRBV11-3 CASSKGLAADTQYF
12 TRBV2 CARTDRDYGYTF
15 TRBV11-3 CASSRTGVLTGELFF
13 TRBV27 CASSLSAVQPQHF
15 TRBV6-2/TRBV6-3 CASSYEDRVTDTQYF
14 TRBV7-3 CASSLSGETGELFF
11 TRBV4-2 CASSQGGFHSF
14 TRBV30 CAWGEGQGTTGQYF
15 TRBV5-5 CASSSQGGVNQPQHF
18 TRBV18 CASSGGLVGGPLSYEQYF
15 TRBV7-2 CASSPGTLTNYGYTF
14 TRBV28 CASRPGGLHQPQHF
17 TRBV6-4 CASSLPGQGMVNYGYTF
15 TRBV10-3 CAISSTGTGGYEQYF
15 TRBV7-2 CASSLGSGSSYEQYF
14 TRBV7-9 CASSSTGSQEKLFF
14 TRBV6-5 CAVGTSGTQETQYF
11 TRBV6-5 CASSYGGEQFF
14 TRBV6-5 CASSPRQTNYGYTF
14 TRBV25-1 CASSAGLASDTQYF
14 TRBV4-2 CASSQDGQIYGYTF
14 TRBV19 CASNTAGVQETQYF
20 TRBV30 CAWSAIRTFEGLYSNQPQHF
16 TRBV2 CASSERAQGWRQPQHF
14 TRBV28 CASSLGRATGELFF
14 TRBV5-8 CASSLSGMSTEAFF
16 TRBV4-1 CASSQAPGQSSYEQYF
16 TRBV7-8 CASSFGTLGLNTEAFF